This TCR beta chain is drawn from a study of T-cell memory formation after mild COVID-19. Study-wide context: The two donors had largely donor-specific TCR clusters. Regarding the study as a whole: Later expanders leaned toward CD4+, whereas clones contracting from day 15 to 85 were balanced CD4/CD8.

This clonotype was detected many times. What it binds is unknown. TCRdb passed the 5' RACE reads through MiXCR, listing each CDR3 protein once. The sample contains roughly 610,000 distinct CDR3 sequences, 15% to 20% of which appear only once. This CDR3 is built from 19 residues. Germline trimming cut 5 bases from V and 6 bases from J; bases unmatched to any gene: 16. Germline assignment: CDR1 SGHTA and CDR2 FQGNSA. This receptor was obtained from an adult woman who had mild COVID-19 (a few samples of this study predate the infection). Cell type and time point are not known. Sequenced sample: PBMCs or a T cell subset sorted from them (not recorded which). The chain links TRBV7-2 to TRBJ2-2, with TRBD2 matching 12 bases. The DNA for the CDR3 is TGTGCCAGCAGCCGCCTAGCGGGAGGGTCGCCCGAGAAGGCCGGGGAGCTGTTTTTT. Translating gives CASSRLAGGSPEKAGELFF.